One and the same sample provided the 9 T cell receptor beta chains below, sequenced in a study of CD8+ T cells in alopecia areata. Following RNA extraction, reverse transcription yielded cDNA that acted as the sequencing template. The protocol was immunoSEQ multiplex PCR, while the TCRdb copy is restricted to in-frame clones and leaves out a portion. The data hold 110,000 or so clones, with 58% observed a single time. Treatment defined: oral pan-JAK inhibitor, 5-10 mg twice daily. This sample comprised CD8+ T cells sorted from blood, obtained at week 4, from a patient treated with tofacitinib. The receptors come from a human donor with alopecia areata.

This clone turned up a few times. The chain combines TRBV5-6 with TRBJ2-4; 7 bases fit TRBD2. V trimming: 4 bases; J trimming: 7 bases; junction bases outside the gene matches: 8. The germline V gene has CDR1 SGHDT and CDR2 YYEEEE. This CDR3 is built from 14 residues. The CDR3 protein is CASSLGLEGNIQYF. The CDR3 DNA is TGTGCCAGCAGCCTTGGACTAGAGGGGAACATTCAGTACTTC.

The rearrangement links TRBV9 to TRBJ1-2; D not certain. The CDR3 sequence is 15 residues long. Trimming cost V 3 bases and J 8 bases, with 20 bases left between them. From germline, CDR1 is SGDLS and CDR2 YYNGEE. The DNA for the CDR3 is TGTGCCAGCAGCGGCACATCGTTCTACTCGGGCGGCTACACCTTC. Translating it yields CASSGTSFYSGGYTF.

The chain joins TRBV4-3 to TRBJ2-1; D may match TRBD1 or TRBD2 (5 bases each). Trimming removed 4 bases from V and 9 bases from J, with 13 bases in between. Germline CDR1 and CDR2: LGHNA and YSLEER. This CDR3 is 13 amino acids long. The CDR3 protein is CASSPVGRGEQFF. The CDR3 coding sequence is TGCGCCAGCAGCCCCGTGGGACGGGGTGAGCAGTTCTTC.

The gene calls are TRBV29-1 and TRBJ2-5; 9 nucleotides match TRBD1. J lost 5 bases, V lost 7 bases, and 8 bases had no gene match. CDR1 and CDR2 (germline): SQVTM, ANQGSEA. The CDR3 contains 13 residues. CDR3 residues: CSAGTGSRETQYF. CDR3 in DNA: TGCAGCGCCGGGACAGGGAGTCGGGAGACCCAGTACTTC.

This clone was counted only a few times. The rearrangement uses TRBV5-4 and TRBJ2-2; D not certain. Germline V lookup: CDR1 SGHNT, CDR2 YYREEE (reference sequence). Trimming shortened V by 6 bases and J by 3 bases, and 15 bases separated the two germline ends. The CDR3 has 15 residues. DNA for the CDR3: TGTGCCAGCAACCGCCAGGACCATGACACCGGGGAGCTGTTTTTT. This sequence encodes CASNRQDHDTGELFF.

V gene TRBV18 combines with J gene TRBJ2-5; the match to TRBD1 covers 7 bases. Germline V gives CDR1 KGHSH, CDR2 LQKENI. This CDR3 region has 14 residues. The V and J ends lost 4 bases and 3 bases, in that order; junction bases with no gene match: 5. CDR3 sequence: CASSRDSSEETQYF. The CDR3 nucleotides read TGTGCCAGCTCACGGGACAGCTCGGAAGAGACCCAGTACTTC.

This clone turned up a few times. The gene calls are TRBV29-1 and TRBJ1-1; no clear D gene. V was pared by 7 bases and J by 2 bases, with 11 bases between. The V gene's germline CDR1 is SQVTM and CDR2 ANQGSEA. The CDR3 has 12 amino acids. In DNA, the CDR3 is TGCAGCGGGGCGCCGGGTAACACTGAAGCTTTCTTT. It is translated as CSGAPGNTEAFF.

The rearrangement joins TRBV7-8 to TRBJ2-1, with D possibly matching TRBD1 (6 bases). In germline, CDR1 is SGHVS, CDR2 FQNEAQ. The CDR3 extends over 12 amino acids. The V end was cut by 1 base, the J end by 9 bases, with 7 bases between. In nucleotides, the CDR3 is TGTGCCAGCAGCTTAGGGACAGCTGAGCAGTTCTTC. Translated, it gives CASSLGTAEQFF.

The J gene is TRBJ1-2, the V gene TRBV30; D call uncertain. V was clipped by 3 bases and J by 6 bases, with 5 bases between them. The germline CDR1 and CDR2 sequences are GTSNPN and SVGIG (reference sequence). The CDR3 sequence is 10 residues long. The DNA of the CDR3 is TGTGCCTGGAGGTCTAATGGCTACACCTTC. This gives the protein CAWRSNGYTF.